The clone carrying this TCR beta chain was seen many times. All patients were untreated before thyroid surgery. This specimen comes from a study of metastatic and nonmetastatic thyroid tumors. Study at large: Blood and tumor or nodule tissue repertoires from malignant and benign thyroid patients were compared.

V was clipped by 0 bases and J by 4 bases, with 7 bases between them. This CDR3 region has 14 residues. From germline, CDR1 is SGHKS and CDR2 YYEKEE (reference sequence). Using MiXCR, TCRdb reanalyzed the PCR reads. Found here are around 30,000 clones, approximately 17% of them singletons; the top ten hold around 4.5%. Sequencing was performed on blood. The chain carries TRBV5-5 and TRBJ2-2, with unresolved D. The receptor's source is a female donor with papillary thyroid cancer or a benign thyroid nodule (not recorded which). Some clones in this sample may be carry-over from other donors' samples. In DNA, the CDR3 is TGTGCCAGCAGCTTGGCTAGTGGCACCGGGGAGCTGTTTTTT. Protein product: CASSLASGTGELFF.